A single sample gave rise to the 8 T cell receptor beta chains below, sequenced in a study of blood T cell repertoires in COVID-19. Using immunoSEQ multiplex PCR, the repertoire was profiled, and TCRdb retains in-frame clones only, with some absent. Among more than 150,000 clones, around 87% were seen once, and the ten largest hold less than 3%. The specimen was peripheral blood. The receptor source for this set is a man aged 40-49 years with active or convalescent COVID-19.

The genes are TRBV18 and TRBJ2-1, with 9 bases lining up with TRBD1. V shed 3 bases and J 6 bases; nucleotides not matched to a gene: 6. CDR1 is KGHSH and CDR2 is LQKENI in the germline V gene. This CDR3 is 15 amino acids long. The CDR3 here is CASSPTRDRVNEQFF. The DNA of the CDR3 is TGTGCCAGCTCACCTACCCGGGACAGGGTCAATGAGCAGTTCTTC. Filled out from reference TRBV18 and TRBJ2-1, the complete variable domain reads NAGVMQNPRHLVRRRGQEARLRCSPMKGHSHVYWYRQLPEEGLKFMVYLQKENIIDESGMPKERFSAEFPKEGPSILRIQQVVRGDSAAYFCASSPTRDRVNEQFFGPGTRLTVL.

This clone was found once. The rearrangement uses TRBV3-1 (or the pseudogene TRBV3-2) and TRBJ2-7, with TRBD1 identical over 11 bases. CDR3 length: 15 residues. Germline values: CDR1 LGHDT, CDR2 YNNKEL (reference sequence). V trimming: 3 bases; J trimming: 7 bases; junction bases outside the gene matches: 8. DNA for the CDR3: TGTGCCAGCAGCCAGCGCGGACAGGGGGCGGAGGAGCAGTACTTC. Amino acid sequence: CASSQRGQGAEEQYF.

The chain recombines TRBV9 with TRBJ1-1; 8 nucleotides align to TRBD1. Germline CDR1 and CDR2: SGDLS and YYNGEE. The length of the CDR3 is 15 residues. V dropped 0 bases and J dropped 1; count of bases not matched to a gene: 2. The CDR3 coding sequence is TGTGCCAGCAGCGTAGAGGGGACAGGGAACACTGAAGCTTTCTTT. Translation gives CASSVEGTGNTEAFF.

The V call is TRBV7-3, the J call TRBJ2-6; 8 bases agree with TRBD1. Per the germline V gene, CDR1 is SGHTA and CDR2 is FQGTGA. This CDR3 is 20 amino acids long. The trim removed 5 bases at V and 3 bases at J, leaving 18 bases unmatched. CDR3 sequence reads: CASSERAGGSLVGGANVLTF. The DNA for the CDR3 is TGTGCCAGCAGCGAAAGGGCAGGGGGCTCTCTTGTGGGTGGGGCCAACGTCCTGACTTTC.

The CDR3 protein is CASSLGSRGDTEAFF. In DNA form, the CDR3 reads TGTGCCAGCAGCTTAGGTAGCAGGGGGGACACTGAAGCTTTCTTT. The chain links TRBV5-4 to TRBJ1-1, with 7 bases matching TRBD1. CDR1 and CDR2 (germline): SGHNT, YYREEE (reference sequence). J was trimmed by 3 bases and V by 2 bases; bases with no gene match: 7. The CDR3 covers 15 residues.

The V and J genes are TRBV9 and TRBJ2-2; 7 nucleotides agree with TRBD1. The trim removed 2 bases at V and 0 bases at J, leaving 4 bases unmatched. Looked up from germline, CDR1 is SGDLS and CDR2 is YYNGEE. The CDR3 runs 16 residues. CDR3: CASSVLGQANTGELFF. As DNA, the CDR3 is TGTGCCAGCAGCGTTCTTGGACAGGCGAACACCGGGGAGCTGTTTTTT.

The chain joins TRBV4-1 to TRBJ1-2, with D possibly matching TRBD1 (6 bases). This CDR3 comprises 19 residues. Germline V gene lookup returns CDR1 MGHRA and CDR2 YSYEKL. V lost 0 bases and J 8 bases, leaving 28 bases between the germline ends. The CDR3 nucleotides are TGCGCCAGCAGCCAAGAGGCCTTATTCGGGACACCTGACTCGGGGGGCTACACCTTC. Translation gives CASSQEALFGTPDSGGYTF.

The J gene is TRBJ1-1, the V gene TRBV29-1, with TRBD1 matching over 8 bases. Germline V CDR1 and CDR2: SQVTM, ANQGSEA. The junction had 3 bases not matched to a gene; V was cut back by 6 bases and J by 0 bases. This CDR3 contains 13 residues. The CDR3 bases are TGCAGCGTGAGACAGGGGCTGAACACTGAAGCTTTCTTT. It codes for CSVRQGLNTEAFF.